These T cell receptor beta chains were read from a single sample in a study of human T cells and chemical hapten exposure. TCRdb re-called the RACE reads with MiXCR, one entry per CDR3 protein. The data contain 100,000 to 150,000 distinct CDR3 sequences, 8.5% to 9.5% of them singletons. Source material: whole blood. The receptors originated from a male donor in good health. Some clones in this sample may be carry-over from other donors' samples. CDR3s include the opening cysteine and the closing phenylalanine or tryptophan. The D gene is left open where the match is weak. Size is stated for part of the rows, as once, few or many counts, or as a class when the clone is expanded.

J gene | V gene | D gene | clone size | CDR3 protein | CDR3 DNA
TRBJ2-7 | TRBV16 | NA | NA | CASSQGYQGRFDREQYF | TGTGCCAGCAGCCAAGGGTATCAGGGGCGCTTTGACCGCGAGCAGTACTTC
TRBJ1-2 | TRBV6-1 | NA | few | CASSYNRALRLYGYTF | TGTGCCAGCAGTTACAACAGGGCCCTTCGCTTATATGGCTACACCTTC
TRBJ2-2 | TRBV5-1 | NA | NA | CASSLWDSGATGELFF | TGCGCCAGCAGCTTATGGGACAGCGGGGCCACCGGGGAGCTGTTTTTT
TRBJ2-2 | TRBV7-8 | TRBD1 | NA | CASSLEGAGGELFF | TGTGCCAGCAGCTTAGAGGGGGCAGGCGGGGAGCTGTTTTTT
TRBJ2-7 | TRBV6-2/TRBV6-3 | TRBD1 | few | CASSYSETGGPYEQYF | TGTGCCAGCAGTTACAGCGAAACAGGGGGCCCCTACGAGCAGTACTTC
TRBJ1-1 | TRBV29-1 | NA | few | CSVRRTVNTEAFF | TGCAGCGTTCGTCGGACGGTGAACACTGAAGCTTTCTTT
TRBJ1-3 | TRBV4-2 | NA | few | CASSQGASRTVSGNTIYF | TGTGCCAGCAGCCAAGGGGCAAGCAGGACGGTTTCTGGAAACACCATATATTTT
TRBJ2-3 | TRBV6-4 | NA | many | CASSEGPSITDTQYF | TGTGCCAGCAGTGAAGGCCCGAGCATCACAGATACGCAGTATTTT
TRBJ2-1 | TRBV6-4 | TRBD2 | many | CASSDSPSGNDEQFF | TGTGCCAGCAGTGACTCGCCTAGCGGGAACGATGAGCAGTTCTTC
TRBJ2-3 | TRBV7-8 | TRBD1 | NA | CASKPTGARTDTQYF | TGTGCCAGCAAACCAACAGGGGCGAGAACAGATACGCAGTATTTT
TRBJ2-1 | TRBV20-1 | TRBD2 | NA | CSAPSGSYNEQFF | TGCAGTGCTCCTAGCGGGAGTTACAATGAGCAGTTCTTC
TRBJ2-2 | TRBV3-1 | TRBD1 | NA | CASSQDGTGQGHTGELFF | TGTGCCAGCAGCCAAGACGGTACTGGACAGGGGCACACCGGGGAGCTGTTTTTT
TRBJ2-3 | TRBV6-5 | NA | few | CASSYRDIRTDTQYF | TGTGCCAGCAGTTACCGGGACATCCGCACAGATACGCAGTATTTT
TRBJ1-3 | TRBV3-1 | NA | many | CASSQVGSSVGNTIYF | TGTGCCAGCAGCCAAGTAGGATCGTCTGTAGGAAACACCATATATTTT
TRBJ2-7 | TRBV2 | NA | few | CASSELLGRYEQYF | TGTGCCAGCAGTGAACTGCTGGGACGGTACGAGCAGTACTTC
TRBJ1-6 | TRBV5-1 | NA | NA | CASSLGQSSPLHF | TGCGCCAGCAGCTTGGGTCAGAGCTCACCCCTCCACTTT
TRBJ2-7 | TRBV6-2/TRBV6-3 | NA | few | CASGRDEAYEQYF | TGTGCCAGCGGGCGGGACGAGGCCTACGAGCAGTACTTC
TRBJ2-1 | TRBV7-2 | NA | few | CASSLGPPGHNEQFF | TGTGCCAGCAGCTTAGGGCCTCCGGGACACAATGAGCAGTTCTTC
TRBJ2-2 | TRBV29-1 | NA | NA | CSVDPGGHTGELFF | TGCAGCGTTGATCCCGGAGGGCACACCGGGGAGCTGTTTTTT
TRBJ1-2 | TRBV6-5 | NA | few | CASSEQGFYGYTF | TGTGCCAGCAGTGAACAGGGCTTCTATGGCTACACCTTC
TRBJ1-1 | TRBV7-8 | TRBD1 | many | CASSLGTGRLNTEAFF | TGTGCCAGCAGCTTAGGGACAGGAAGATTGAACACTGAAGCTTTCTTT
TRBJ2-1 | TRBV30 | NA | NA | CAWTLTEHEQFF | TGTGCCTGGACCCTTACGGAGCATGAGCAGTTCTTC
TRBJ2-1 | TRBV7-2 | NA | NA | CASSLFGRSFPYNEQFF | TGTGCCAGCAGCTTATTCGGCAGAAGTTTCCCTTACAATGAGCAGTTCTTC
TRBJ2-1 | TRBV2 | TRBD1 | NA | CASGQGSYNEQFF | TGTGCCAGCGGACAGGGCTCCTACAATGAGCAGTTCTTC
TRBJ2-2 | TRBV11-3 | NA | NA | CASSSGLGHTVTGELFF | TGTGCCAGCAGCTCAGGACTGGGACATACGGTCACCGGGGAGCTGTTTTTT
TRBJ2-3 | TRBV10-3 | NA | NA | CAIRQAVSSTDTQYF | TGTGCCATCCGACAAGCGGTGTCTAGCACAGATACGCAGTATTTT
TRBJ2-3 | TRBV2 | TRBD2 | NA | CASSLSGGADTQYF | TGTGCCAGCAGCCTTAGCGGGGGGGCTGATACGCAGTATTTT
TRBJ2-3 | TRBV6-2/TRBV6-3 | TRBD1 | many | CASSYGDRGSTDTQYF | TGTGCCAGCAGTTACGGGGACAGGGGTAGCACAGATACGCAGTATTTT
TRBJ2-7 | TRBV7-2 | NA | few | CASSSRQDSLGEQYF | TGTGCCAGCAGCTCTAGACAGGACTCTTTAGGCGAGCAGTACTTC
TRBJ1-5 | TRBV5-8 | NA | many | CASSLAYRPNQPQHF | TGTGCCAGCAGCTTGGCCTACAGGCCCAATCAGCCCCAGCATTTT
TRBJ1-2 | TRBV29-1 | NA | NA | CSVLTQDNGYGYTF | TGCAGCGTCCTAACACAGGACAATGGCTATGGCTACACCTTC
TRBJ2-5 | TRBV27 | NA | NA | CASSIGIGSNPRETQYF | TGTGCCAGCAGCATTGGAATTGGGTCTAATCCCCGAGAGACCCAGTACTTC
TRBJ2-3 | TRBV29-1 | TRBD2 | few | CSVRGLGGADTQYF | TGCAGCGTTCGCGGACTAGGCGGGGCAGATACGCAGTATTTT
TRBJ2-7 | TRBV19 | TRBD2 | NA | CASSHSSGPSYEQYF | TGTGCCAGTAGTCACTCTAGCGGACCCTCCTACGAGCAGTACTTC
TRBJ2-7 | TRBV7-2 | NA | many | CASSLAMGRFYEQYF | TGTGCCAGCAGCTTAGCGATGGGCAGATTCTACGAGCAGTACTTC
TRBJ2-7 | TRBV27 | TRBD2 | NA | CASRGLAGYEQYF | TGTGCCAGCAGAGGACTAGCGGGCTACGAGCAGTACTTC
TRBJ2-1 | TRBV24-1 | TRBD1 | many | CATSDPGQGGGNEQFF | TGTGCCACCAGTGACCCGGGACAGGGTGGGGGCAATGAGCAGTTCTTC
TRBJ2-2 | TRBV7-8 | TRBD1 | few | CASSFQSGTGFNTGELFF | TGTGCCAGCAGCTTTCAAAGTGGGACAGGGTTTAACACCGGGGAGCTGTTTTTT
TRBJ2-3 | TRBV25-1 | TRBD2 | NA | CATNPFGTSGSRTDTQYF | TGTGCCACCAACCCCTTCGGGACTAGCGGGAGTCGGACAGATACGCAGTATTTT
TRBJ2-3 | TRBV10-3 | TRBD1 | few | CATDDRDRSTDTQYF | TGTGCCACTGACGACCGGGACAGGAGCACAGATACGCAGTATTTT
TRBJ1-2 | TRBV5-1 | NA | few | CASSPTRSLYGYTF | TGCGCCAGCAGCCCAACCCGCAGCCTCTATGGCTACACCTTC
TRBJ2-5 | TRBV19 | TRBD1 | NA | CASSIGTGTNQETQYF | TGTGCCAGTAGTATCGGGACAGGGACTAACCAAGAGACCCAGTACTTC
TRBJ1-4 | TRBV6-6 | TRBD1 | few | CASSTGTGLSLTNEKLFF | TGTGCCAGCAGTACCGGGACAGGGCTTAGCTTGACTAATGAAAAACTGTTTTTT
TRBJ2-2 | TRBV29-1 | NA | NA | CSVEGSRGNTGELFF | TGCAGCGTTGAGGGCAGCCGGGGTAACACCGGGGAGCTGTTTTTT
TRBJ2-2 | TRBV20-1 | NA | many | CSARDPNTGELFF | TGCAGTGCTAGAGATCCGAACACCGGGGAGCTGTTTTTT
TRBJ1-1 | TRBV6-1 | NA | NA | CASSDSGRVTEAFF | TGTGCCAGCAGTGATTCCGGGCGCGTCACTGAAGCTTTCTTT